This T cell receptor beta chain was retrieved from a study of OX40 agonist ivuxolimab in advanced cancers. Whole-study results and caveats: There were, on average, more expanded clones in CD8+ T cells than in CD4+. At 0.1 to 3.0 mg/kg, clonal expansion of CD4+ and CD8+ blood T cells had occurred by week 6. Antigens targeted by the expanded peripheral T cells were not determined.

Patients were ruled out by autoimmune disease history or systemic immunosuppression. Assay: immunoSEQ multiplex PCR; the TCRdb copy retains only in-frame clones and omits some. This table holds 76,000 or so clones, about 88% found once. About this clone itself: Antigen: not known.

Trimming took 5 bases from V and 10 from J; bases not matched to a gene: 3. Germline loops: CDR1 MGHRA, CDR2 YSYEKL. This CDR3 contains 12 residues. The chain joins TRBV4-1 to TRBJ2-1, with 9 bases matching TRBD2. Sample: CD4+ or CD8+ T cells sorted from blood, taken in a trial of the OX40 agonist ivuxolimab. This receptor was obtained from an adult with an advanced solid tumor such as melanoma, head and neck, liver or kidney cancer. The CDR3 loop reads CASSTGLAEQFF. The CDR3 nucleotides are TGCGCCAGCAGCACCGGACTAGCGGAGCAGTTCTTC.